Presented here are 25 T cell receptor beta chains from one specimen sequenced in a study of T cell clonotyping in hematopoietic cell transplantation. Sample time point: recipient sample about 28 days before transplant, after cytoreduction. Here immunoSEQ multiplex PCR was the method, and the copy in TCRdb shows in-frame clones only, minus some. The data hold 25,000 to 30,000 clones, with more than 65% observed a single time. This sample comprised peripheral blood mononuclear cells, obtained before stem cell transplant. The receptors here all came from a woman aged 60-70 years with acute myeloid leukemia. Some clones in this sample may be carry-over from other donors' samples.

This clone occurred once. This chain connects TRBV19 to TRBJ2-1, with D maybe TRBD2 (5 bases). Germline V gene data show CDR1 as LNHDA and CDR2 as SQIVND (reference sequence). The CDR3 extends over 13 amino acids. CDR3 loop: CAAAADSYNEQFF. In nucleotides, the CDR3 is TGTGCGGCGGCAGCGGATTCATACAATGAGCAGTTCTTC.

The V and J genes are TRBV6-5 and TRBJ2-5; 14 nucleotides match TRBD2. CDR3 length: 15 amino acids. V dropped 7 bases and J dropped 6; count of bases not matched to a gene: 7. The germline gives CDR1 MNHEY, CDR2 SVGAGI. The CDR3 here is CASTETSGGAKTQYF. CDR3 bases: TGTGCCAGCACCGAGACTAGCGGGGGGGCGAAGACCCAGTACTTC.

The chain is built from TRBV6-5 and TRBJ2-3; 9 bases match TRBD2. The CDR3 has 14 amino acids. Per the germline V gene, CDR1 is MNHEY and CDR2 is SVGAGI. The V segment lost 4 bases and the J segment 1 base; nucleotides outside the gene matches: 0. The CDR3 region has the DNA TGTGCCAGCAGTTGGACTAGCGGCACAGATACGCAGTATTTT. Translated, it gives CASSWTSGTDTQYF.

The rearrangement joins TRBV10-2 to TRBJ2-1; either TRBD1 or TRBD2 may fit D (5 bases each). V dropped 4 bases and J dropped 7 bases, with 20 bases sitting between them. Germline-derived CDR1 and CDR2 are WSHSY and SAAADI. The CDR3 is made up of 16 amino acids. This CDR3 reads CASSGGSRATANEQFF. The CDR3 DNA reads TGCGCCAGCAGTGGGGGGTCCAGGGCCACCGCTAATGAGCAGTTCTTC.

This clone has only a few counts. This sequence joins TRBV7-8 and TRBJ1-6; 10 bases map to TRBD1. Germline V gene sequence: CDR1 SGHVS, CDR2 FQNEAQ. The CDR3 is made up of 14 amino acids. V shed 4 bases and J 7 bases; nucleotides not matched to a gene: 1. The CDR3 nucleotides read TGTGCCAGCAGCTCGGGACAGGGGAATTCACCCCTCCACTTT. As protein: CASSSGQGNSPLHF. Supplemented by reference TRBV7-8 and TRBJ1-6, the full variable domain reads GAGVSQSPRYKVAKRGQDVALRCDPISGHVSLFWYQQALGQGPEFLTYFQNEAQLDKSGLPSDRFFAERPEGSVSTLKIQRTQQEDSAVYLCASSSGQGNSPLHFGNGTRLTVT.

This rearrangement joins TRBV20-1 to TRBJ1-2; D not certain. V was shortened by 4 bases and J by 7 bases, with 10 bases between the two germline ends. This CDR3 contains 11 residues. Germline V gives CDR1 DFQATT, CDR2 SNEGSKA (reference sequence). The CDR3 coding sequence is TGCAGTGCTACTAAACCTCGTGGCTACACCTTC. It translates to CSATKPRGYTF.

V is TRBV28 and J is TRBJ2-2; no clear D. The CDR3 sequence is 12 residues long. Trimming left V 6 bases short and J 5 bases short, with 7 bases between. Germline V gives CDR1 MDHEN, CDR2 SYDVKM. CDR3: CASRLMTGELFF. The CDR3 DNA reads TGTGCCAGCAGACTCATGACCGGGGAGCTGTTTTTT.

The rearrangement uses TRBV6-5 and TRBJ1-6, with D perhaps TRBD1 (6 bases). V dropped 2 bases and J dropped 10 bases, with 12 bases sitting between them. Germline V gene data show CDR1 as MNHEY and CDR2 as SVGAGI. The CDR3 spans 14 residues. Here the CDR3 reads CASSYVRGNSPLHF. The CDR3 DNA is TGTGCCAGCAGTTACGTCAGGGGAAACTCACCCCTCCACTTT.

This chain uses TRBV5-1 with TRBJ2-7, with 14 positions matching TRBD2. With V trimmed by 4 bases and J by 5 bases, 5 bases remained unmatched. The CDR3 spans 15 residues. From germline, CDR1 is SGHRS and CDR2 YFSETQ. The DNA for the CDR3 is TGCGCCAGCAGCCCGAGACTAGCGGGAGGGAACGAGCAGTACTTC. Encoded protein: CASSPRLAGGNEQYF. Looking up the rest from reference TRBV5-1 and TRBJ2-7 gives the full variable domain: KAGVTQTPRYLIKTRGQQVTLSCSPISGHRSVSWYQQTPGQGLQFLFEYFSETQRNKGNFPGRFSGRQFSNSRSEMNVSTLELGDSALYLCASSPRLAGGNEQYFGPGTRLTVT.

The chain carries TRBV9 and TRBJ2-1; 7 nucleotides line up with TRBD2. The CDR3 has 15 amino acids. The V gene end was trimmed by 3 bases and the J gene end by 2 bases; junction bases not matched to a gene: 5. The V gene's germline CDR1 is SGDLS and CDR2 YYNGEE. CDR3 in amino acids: CASSAAGAAYNEQFF. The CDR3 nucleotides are TGTGCCAGCAGCGCGGCGGGAGCAGCCTACAATGAGCAGTTCTTC.

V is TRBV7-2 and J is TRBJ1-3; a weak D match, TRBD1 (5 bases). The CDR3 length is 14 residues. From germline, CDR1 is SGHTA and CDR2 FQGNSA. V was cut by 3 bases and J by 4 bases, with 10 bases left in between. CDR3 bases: TGTGCCAGCAGCTTTGGGGGACTCGGAAACACCATATATTTT. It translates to CASSFGGLGNTIYF.

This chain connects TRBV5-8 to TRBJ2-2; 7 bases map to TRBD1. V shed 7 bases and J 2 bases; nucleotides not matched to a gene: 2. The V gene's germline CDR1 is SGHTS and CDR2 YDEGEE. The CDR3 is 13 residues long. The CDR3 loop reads CASGTDNTGELFF. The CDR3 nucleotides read TGTGCCAGCGGGACAGACAACACCGGGGAGCTGTTTTTT. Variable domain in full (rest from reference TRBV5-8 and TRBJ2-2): EAGVTQSPTHLIKTRGQQATLRCSPISGHTSVYWYQQALGLGLQFLLWYDEGEERNRGNFPPRFSGRQFPNYSSELNVNALELEDSALYLCASGTDNTGELFFGEGSRLTVL.

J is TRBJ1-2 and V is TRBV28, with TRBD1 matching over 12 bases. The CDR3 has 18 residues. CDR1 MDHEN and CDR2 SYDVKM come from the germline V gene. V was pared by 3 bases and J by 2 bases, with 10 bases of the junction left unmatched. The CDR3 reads CASSFPARDRGPNYGYTF. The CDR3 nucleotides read TGTGCCAGCAGTTTCCCCGCCCGGGACAGGGGGCCCAACTATGGCTACACCTTC.

Here the CDR3 DNA reads TGTGCCAGCAGTGAATGGGGGACAGGCGAGCTCAATCAGCCCCAGCATTTT. Translated: CASSEWGTGELNQPQHF. V gene TRBV2 combines with J gene TRBJ1-5; 8 nucleotides match TRBD1. Looked up from germline, CDR1 is SNHLY and CDR2 is FYNNEI. J lost 3 bases, V lost 2 bases, and 9 bases had no gene match. This CDR3 is 17 amino acids long. Variable domain in full (rest from reference TRBV2 and TRBJ1-5): EPEVTQTPSHQVTQMGQEVILRCVPISNHLYFYWYRQILGQKVEFLVSFYNNEISEKSEIFDDQFSVERPDGSNFTLKIRSTKLEDSAMYFCASSEWGTGELNQPQHFGDGTRLSIL.

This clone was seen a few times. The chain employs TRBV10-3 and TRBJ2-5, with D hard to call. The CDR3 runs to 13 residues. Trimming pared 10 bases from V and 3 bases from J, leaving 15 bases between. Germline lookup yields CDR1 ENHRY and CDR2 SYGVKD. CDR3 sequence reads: CATLKGYEETQYF. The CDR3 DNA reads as TGTGCCACCTTAAAAGGGTACGAAGAGACCCAGTACTTC.

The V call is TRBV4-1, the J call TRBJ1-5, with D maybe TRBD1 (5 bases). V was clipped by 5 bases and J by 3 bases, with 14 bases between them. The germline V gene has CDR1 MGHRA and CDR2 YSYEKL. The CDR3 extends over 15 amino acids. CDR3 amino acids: CASSSHRDLNQPQHF. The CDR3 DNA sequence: TGCGCCAGCAGCTCCCACCGGGACCTCAATCAGCCCCAGCATTTT.

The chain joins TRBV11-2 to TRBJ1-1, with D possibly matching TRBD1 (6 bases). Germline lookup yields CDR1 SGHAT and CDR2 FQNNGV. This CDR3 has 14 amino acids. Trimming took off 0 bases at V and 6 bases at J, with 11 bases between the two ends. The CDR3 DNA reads TGTGCCAGCAGCTTAGATCCAGGGGCGGCTGAAGCTTTCTTT. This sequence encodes CASSLDPGAAEAFF.

This CDR3 is CASSEGGVGDYTF. CDR3 in DNA: TGTGCCAGCAGTGAGGGGGGGGTGGGAGACTACACCTTC. The chain links TRBV25-1 to TRBJ1-2; tentative D call: TRBD1 (5 bases). CDR3 size: 13 residues. Germline V gene sequence: CDR1 MGHDK, CDR2 SYGVNS. V was cut by 3 bases and J by 10 bases, with 15 bases left in between.

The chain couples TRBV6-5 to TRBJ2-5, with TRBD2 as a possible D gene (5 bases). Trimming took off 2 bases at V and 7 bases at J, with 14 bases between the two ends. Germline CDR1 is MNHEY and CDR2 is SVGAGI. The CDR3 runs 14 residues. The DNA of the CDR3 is TGTGCCAGCAGTTACAGTGGCGCGGGCGGGACCCAGTACTTC. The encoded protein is CASSYSGAGGTQYF.

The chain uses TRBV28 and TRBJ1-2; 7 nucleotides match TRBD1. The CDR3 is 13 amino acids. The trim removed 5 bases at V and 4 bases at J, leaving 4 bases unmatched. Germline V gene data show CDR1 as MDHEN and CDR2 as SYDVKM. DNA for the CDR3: TGTGCCAGCAGTCCGGGGACAGTCTATGGCTACACCTTC. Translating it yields CASSPGTVYGYTF.

The CDR3 sequence: CSVESTGGNYGYTF. In DNA form, the CDR3 reads TGCAGCGTTGAATCGACAGGGGGGAACTATGGCTACACCTTC. This chain joins TRBV29-1 and TRBJ1-2, with TRBD1 matching 9 bases. Trimming cost V 2 bases and J 2 bases; bases outside gene matches: 3. Germline loops: CDR1 SQVTM, CDR2 ANQGSEA. The CDR3 is 14 amino acids.

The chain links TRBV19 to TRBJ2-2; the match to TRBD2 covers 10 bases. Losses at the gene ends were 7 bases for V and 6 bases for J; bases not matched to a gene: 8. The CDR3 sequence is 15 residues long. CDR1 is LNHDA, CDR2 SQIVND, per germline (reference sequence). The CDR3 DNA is TGTGCCAGTAATATGGGACTAGCGAGCGCCGGGGAGCTGTTTTTT. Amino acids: CASNMGLASAGELFF.

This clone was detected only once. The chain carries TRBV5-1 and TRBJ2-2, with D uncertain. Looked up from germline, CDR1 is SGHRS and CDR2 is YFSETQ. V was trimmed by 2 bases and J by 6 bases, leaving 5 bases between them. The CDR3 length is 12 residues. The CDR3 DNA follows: TGCGCCAGCAGCTTCCCCCCCGGGGAGCTGTTTTTT. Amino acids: CASSFPPGELFF.

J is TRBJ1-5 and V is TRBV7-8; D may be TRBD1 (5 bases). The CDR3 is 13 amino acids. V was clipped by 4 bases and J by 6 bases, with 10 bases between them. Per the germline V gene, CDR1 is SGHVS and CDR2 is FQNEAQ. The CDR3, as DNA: TGTGCCAGCAGCTGGGACCTGGGTCAGCCCCAGCATTTT. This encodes CASSWDLGQPQHF. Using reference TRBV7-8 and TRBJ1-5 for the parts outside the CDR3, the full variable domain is GAGVSQSPRYKVAKRGQDVALRCDPISGHVSLFWYQQALGQGPEFLTYFQNEAQLDKSGLPSDRFFAERPEGSVSTLKIQRTQQEDSAVYLCASSWDLGQPQHFGDGTRLSIL.

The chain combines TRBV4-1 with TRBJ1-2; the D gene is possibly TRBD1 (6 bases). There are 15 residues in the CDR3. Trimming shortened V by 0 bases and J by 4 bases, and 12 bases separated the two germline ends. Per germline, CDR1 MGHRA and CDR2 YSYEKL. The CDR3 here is CASSQETGWTYGYTF. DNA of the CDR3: TGCGCCAGCAGCCAAGAAACAGGGTGGACCTATGGCTACACCTTC.